This T cell receptor beta chain was identified during a study of CXCR3-negative and CXCR3-positive naive CD8 T cells. Whole-study results and caveats: Because surface CD5 did not distinguish the naive subsets, TCR strength was inferred from TRB CDR3 properties. TRB CDR3 hydrophobicity was greater in CXCR3-positive naive cells than in CXCR3-negative naive cells. Both naive subsets had comparably high diversity; memory CD8+ cells much lower.

In regard to this clonotype: No antigen is known for it.

The CDR3 length is 14 residues. CDR1 is SEHNR, CDR2 FQNEAQ, per germline (reference sequence). Libraries of TRB cDNA were made by 5' RACE and carried UMIs. TCRdb reprocessed the 5' RACE reads, with one entry per CDR3 protein and no DNA. Across around 50,000 distinct CDR3 sequences, the top ten clones capture 0.56% of the sample. This receptor was taken from a human donor in good health. Some clones in this sample may be carry-over from other donors' samples. Sequenced material: naive CXCR3+ CD8+ T cells from blood. As to subset: CD45RO-CCR7+CD27+CD95- naive CD8+ T cells expressing CXCR3 (TNR3+). The chain is built from TRBV7-9 and TRBJ1-4. The CDR3 protein is CASSPGDFMEKLFF.